This T cell receptor beta chain was retrieved from a study of kidney transplant recipient with SARS-CoV-2 infection. Trimming took 5 bases from V and 4 from J, leaving 23 bases between them. CDR1 WNHNN and CDR2 SYGVQD come from the germline V gene (reference sequence). CDR3 length equals 17 residues. In TCRdb, the reads were re-called with MiXCR into one record per CDR3 protein. The sample lists 200,000 to 300,000 distinct CDR3 sequences, less than 35% occurring once. This clonotype came up many times. The chain recombines TRBV10-1 with TRBJ1-2, with no clear D. Sequenced here: a blood sample, sampled at baseline and between days 110 and 120 from a kidney transplant recipient. This TCR was sampled from a male patient aged 30 to 40 who had COVID-19 and was a kidney transplant recipient. Some T cells may originate from the graft donor. CDR3: CASSQQERSRKTYGYTF. CDR3 nucleotide sequence: TGCGCCAGCAGTCAGCAAGAAAGATCGCGAAAGACCTATGGCTACACCTTC.